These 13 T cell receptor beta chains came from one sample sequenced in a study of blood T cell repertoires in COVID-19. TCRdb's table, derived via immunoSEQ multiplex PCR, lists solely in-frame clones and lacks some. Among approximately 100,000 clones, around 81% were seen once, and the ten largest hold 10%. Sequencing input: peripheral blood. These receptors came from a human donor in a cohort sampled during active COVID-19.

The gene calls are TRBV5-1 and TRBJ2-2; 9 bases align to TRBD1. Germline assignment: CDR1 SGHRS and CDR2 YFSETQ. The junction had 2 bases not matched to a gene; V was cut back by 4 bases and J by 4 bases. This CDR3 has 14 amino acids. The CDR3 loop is CASSGTGITGELFF. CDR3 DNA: TGCGCCAGCAGCGGGACAGGGATCACCGGGGAGCTGTTTTTT.

The CDR3 DNA follows: TGTGCCAGCAGCTTAGGACAGCTAAACACTGAAGCTTTCTTT. Residues: CASSLGQLNTEAFF. The rearrangement joins TRBV7-2 to TRBJ1-1, with D possibly matching TRBD1 (5 bases). Germline CDR1 and CDR2: SGHTA and FQGNSA. The CDR3 consists of 14 residues. V lost 1 base and J 2 bases, leaving 8 bases between the germline ends.

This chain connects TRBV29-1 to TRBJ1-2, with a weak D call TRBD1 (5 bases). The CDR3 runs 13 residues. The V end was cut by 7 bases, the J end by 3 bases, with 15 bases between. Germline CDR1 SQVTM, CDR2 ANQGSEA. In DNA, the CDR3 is TGCAGCGCTGCGATGGGGGGTTACTATGGCTACACCTTC. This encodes CSAAMGGYYGYTF.

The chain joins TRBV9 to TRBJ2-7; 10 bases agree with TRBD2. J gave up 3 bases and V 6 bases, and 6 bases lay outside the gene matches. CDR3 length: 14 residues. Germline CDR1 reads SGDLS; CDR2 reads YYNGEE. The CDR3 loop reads CASNPAGGRYEQYF. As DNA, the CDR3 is TGTGCCAGCAACCCAGCGGGAGGGCGCTACGAGCAGTACTTC.

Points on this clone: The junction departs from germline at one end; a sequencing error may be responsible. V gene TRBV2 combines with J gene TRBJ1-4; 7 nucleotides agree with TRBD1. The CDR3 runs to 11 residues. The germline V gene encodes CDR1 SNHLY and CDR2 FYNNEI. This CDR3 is CASRAGTASYF. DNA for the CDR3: TGTGCCAGCAGGGCCGGGACAGCCAGTTATTTT.

The CDR3 DNA reads as TGTGCCAGCAGTGAAAACAGAAACACTGAAGCTTTCTTT. Encoded protein: CASSENRNTEAFF. The chain joins TRBV2 to TRBJ1-1, with D hard to call. The length of the CDR3 is 13 residues. Germline-derived CDR1 and CDR2 are SNHLY and FYNNEI. V was shortened by 2 bases and J by 2 bases, with 6 bases between the two germline ends.

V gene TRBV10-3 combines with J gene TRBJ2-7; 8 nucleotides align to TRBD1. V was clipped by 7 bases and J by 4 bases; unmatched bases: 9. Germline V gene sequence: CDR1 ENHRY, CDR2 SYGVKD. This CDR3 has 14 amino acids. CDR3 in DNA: TGTGCCATCAAAGTTGCGACAGGGGATTACGAGCAGTACTTC. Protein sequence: CAIKVATGDYEQYF.

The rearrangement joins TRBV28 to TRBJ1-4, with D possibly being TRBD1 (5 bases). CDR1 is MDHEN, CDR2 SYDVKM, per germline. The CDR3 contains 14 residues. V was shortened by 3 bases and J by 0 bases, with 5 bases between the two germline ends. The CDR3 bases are TGTGCCAGCAGTTTGACAGCAACTAATGAAAAACTGTTTTTT. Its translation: CASSLTATNEKLFF.

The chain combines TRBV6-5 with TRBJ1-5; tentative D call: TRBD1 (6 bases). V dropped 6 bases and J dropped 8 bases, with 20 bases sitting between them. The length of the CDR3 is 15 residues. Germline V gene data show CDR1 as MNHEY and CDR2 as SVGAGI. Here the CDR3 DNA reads TGTGCCAGCAGGGACCTTCGACAGGCTGGGAAGCCCCAGCATTTT. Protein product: CASRDLRQAGKPQHF.

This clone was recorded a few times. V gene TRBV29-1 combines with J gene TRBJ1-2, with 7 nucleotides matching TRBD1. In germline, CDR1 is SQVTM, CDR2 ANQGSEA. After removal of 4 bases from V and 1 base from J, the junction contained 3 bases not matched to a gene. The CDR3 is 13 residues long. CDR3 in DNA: TGCAGCGTTGGACGACAGGGTAACTATGGCTACACCTTC. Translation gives CSVGRQGNYGYTF.

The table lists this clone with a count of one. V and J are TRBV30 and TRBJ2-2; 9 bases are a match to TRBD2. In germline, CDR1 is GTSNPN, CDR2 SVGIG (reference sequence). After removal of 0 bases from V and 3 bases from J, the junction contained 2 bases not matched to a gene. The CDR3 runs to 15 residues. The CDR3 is CAWSVLAGDTGELFF. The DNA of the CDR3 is TGTGCCTGGAGTGTTTTAGCGGGAGACACCGGGGAGCTGTTTTTT.

The CDR3 protein is CASSLSPTYEQYF. CDR3 in DNA: TGTGCCAGCAGTTTATCACCTACCTACGAGCAGTACTTC. The chain joins TRBV27 to TRBJ2-7, with D hard to call. Germline V gives CDR1 MNHEY, CDR2 SMNVEV (reference sequence). The CDR3 covers 13 residues. The V gene lost 0 bases and the J gene lost 2 bases, with 5 bases spanning the gap.

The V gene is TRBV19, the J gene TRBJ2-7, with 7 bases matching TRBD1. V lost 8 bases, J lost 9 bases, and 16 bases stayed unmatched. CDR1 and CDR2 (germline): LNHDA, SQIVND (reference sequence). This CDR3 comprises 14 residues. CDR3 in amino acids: CASRDREFIQPQYF. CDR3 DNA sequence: TGTGCCAGTCGCGACAGGGAATTTATTCAACCGCAGTACTTC.